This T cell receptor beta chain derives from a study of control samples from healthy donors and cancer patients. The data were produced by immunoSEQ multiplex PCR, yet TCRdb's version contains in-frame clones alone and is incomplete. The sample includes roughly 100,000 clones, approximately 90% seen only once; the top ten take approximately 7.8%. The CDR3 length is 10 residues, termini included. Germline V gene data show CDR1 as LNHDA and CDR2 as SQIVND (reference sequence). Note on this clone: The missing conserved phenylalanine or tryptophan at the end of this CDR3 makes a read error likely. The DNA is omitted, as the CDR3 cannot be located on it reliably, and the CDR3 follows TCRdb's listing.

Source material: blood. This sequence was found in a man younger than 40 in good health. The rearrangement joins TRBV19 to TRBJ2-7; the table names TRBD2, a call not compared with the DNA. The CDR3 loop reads CASSFNYRGT.